Below, 20 T cell receptor beta chains from the same sample are listed, as sequenced in a study of T cells in Graves' hyperthyroidism and ophthalmopathy. The investigators amplified TCR beta CDR3 regions from RNA transcripts. Using the HTBI primer set, a first-round RT-PCR was run on the TCR CDR3. TCRdb processed the multiplex PCR reads anew with MiXCR; each CDR3 protein has one entry. The sample has some 380,000 distinct CDR3 sequences; about 13% are singletons. The sequencing input was blood. These receptors came from a young man with Graves' hyperthyroidism that later progressed to Graves' ophthalmopathy.

This clonotype was counted at least ten times. The chain joins TRBV7-3 to TRBJ2-7; perhaps TRBD2 as D (6 bases). CDR3 size: 16 residues. Germline CDR1 and CDR2: SGHTA and FQGTGA. The V end lost 3 bases, the J end lost 3 bases, and 18 bases lay between the germline ends. The CDR3 region is CASSFPGRDCLYEQYF. The DNA of the CDR3 is TGTGCCAGCAGCTTCCCAGGCCGGGACTGTCTCTACGAGCAGTACTTC.

This clonotype was counted at least ten times. V and J are TRBV7-3 and TRBJ2-3; 12 bases are shared with TRBD2. V shed 4 bases, J shed 4 bases, and the junction held 6 bases outside the gene matches. The CDR3 runs to 16 residues. In germline, CDR1 is SGHTA, CDR2 FQGTGA. CDR3 sequence reads: CASSSLAGGPADTQYF. In nucleotides, the CDR3 is TGTGCCAGCAGCTCCCTAGCGGGGGGGCCCGCAGATACGCAGTATTTT.

This clonotype was counted between two and nine times. V is TRBV4-1 and J is TRBJ1-1, with a tentative D call TRBD1 (6 bases). CDR1 is MGHRA and CDR2 is YSYEKL in the germline V gene. The CDR3 loop spans 16 amino acids. Deletions cut 2 bases from V and 0 bases from J, with 13 bases between. The CDR3 spells CASSQSWTALNTEAFF. As DNA, the CDR3 is TGCGCCAGCAGCCAAAGTTGGACAGCACTGAACACTGAAGCTTTCTTT.

This clonotype was detected a few times. The gene calls are TRBV28 and TRBJ2-2; D possibly corresponds to TRBD1 (6 bases). The V gene lost 6 bases and the J gene lost 6 bases, with 14 bases spanning the gap. Germline V lookup: CDR1 MDHEN, CDR2 SYDVKM. This CDR3 region has 14 residues. This CDR3 reads CASRLQGLAGELFF. The CDR3 coding sequence is TGTGCCAGCAGACTACAGGGATTAGCCGGGGAGCTGTTTTTT.

DNA of the CDR3: TGTGCCAGCAGTTTGGGGCCTCCCCTCAATGAGCAGTACTTC. It translates to CASSLGPPLNEQYF. This sequence joins TRBV28 and TRBJ2-1; D might be TRBD1 (5 bases). The DNA end is more similar to TRBJ2-7, so the J call may be wrong. The CDR3 has 14 residues. CDR1 is MDHEN and CDR2 is SYDVKM in the germline V gene.

This clonotype has at least ten counts. This sequence joins TRBV28 and TRBJ2-5; D gene uncertain. The CDR3 contains 14 residues. The germline gives CDR1 MDHEN, CDR2 SYDVKM. V was cut by 0 bases and J by 3 bases, with 8 bases left in between. CDR3 DNA: TGTGCCAGCAGTTTATGGGCCGAAAAAGAGACCCAGTACTTC. Encoded protein: CASSLWAEKETQYF.

This clonotype was found many times. The V and J genes are TRBV11-1 and TRBJ2-7, with D unresolved. This CDR3 spans 13 amino acids. Germline assignment: CDR1 SGHAT and CDR2 FQDESV (reference sequence). Deletions cut 5 bases from V and 2 bases from J, with 10 bases between. CDR3 bases: TGTGCCAGCAGCGAAACGGCGGCCTACGAGCAGTACTTC. Translation gives CASSETAAYEQYF.

Ten or more counts support this clonotype. The chain links TRBV20-1 to TRBJ2-3, with 8 bases fitting TRBD2. Germline assignment: CDR1 DFQATT and CDR2 SNEGSKA (reference sequence). CDR3 length equals 14 residues. The V segment lost 3 bases and the J segment 1 base; nucleotides outside the gene matches: 3. CDR3 coding DNA: TGCAGTGCTAGTGTTAGCGGGGGCACAGATACGCAGTATTTT. It translates to CSASVSGGTDTQYF.

There are many counts of this clonotype. The chain links TRBV7-8 to TRBJ2-7; no definite D call. Germline V gene lookup returns CDR1 SGHVS and CDR2 FQNEAQ. The V end was cut by 5 bases, the J end by 4 bases, with 24 bases between. The CDR3 consists of 17 residues. CDR3 sequence reads: CASSPARASLLLYEQYF. CDR3 nucleotides: TGTGCCAGCAGCCCCGCCCGGGCCAGCCTACTCTTGTACGAGCAGTACTTC.

This clonotype was seen repeatedly, ten times or more. The V call is TRBV19, the J call TRBJ1-1; TRBD1 agrees at 7 bases. The germline gives CDR1 LNHDA, CDR2 SQIVND (reference sequence). The CDR3 is 15 residues long. V lost 9 bases to trimming and J lost 7 bases; unmatched junction nucleotides: 17. CDR3 sequence (DNA): TGTGCCAGCCGGGACAGTCTTACAAAGATTAGTGAAGCTTTCTTT. Its translation is CASRDSLTKISEAFF.

The chain couples TRBV12-5 to TRBJ2-3, with 8 positions matching TRBD2. CDR1 and CDR2 from the germline V gene are LGHNT and FRNRAP. Losses at the gene ends were 2 bases for V and 6 bases for J; bases not matched to a gene: 1. This CDR3 is 13 amino acids long. DNA of the CDR3: TGTGCTAGTGGTTTGATAGCGGGGGATACGCAGTATTTT. This translates into CASGLIAGDTQYF.

This chain connects TRBV28 to TRBJ2-3; no definite D call. V lost 2 bases and J lost 5, with 8 bases in between. The CDR3 has 13 amino acids. From germline, CDR1 is MDHEN and CDR2 SYDVKM. CDR3 sequence reads: CASSLSGQDTQYF. CDR3 DNA: TGTGCCAGCAGTTTAAGTGGGCAAGATACGCAGTATTTT.

The sample holds many counts of this clonotype. This chain links TRBV6-1 with TRBJ2-3; 9 bases map to TRBD2. The CDR3 sequence is 15 residues long. Germline loops: CDR1 MNHNS, CDR2 SASEGT. V was clipped by 4 bases and J by 1 base; unmatched bases: 3. For the CDR3, the DNA is TGTGCCAGCAGTGGCGAGCGGGGGGGCACAGATACGCAGTATTTT. Amino acid sequence: CASSGERGGTDTQYF.

The chain couples TRBV19 to TRBJ2-5; D gene ambiguous. Trimming shortened V by 0 bases and J by 5 bases, and 10 bases separated the two germline ends. The CDR3 extends over 14 amino acids. CDR1 and CDR2 from the germline V gene are LNHDA and SQIVND (reference sequence). CDR3 region: CASSIDRWSETQYF. For the CDR3, the DNA is TGTGCCAGTAGTATAGATCGGTGGTCTGAGACCCAGTACTTC.

This clonotype was observed a handful of times. The chain uses TRBV5-4 and TRBJ2-5; 9 bases are shared with TRBD1. Unmatched junction bases numbered 9, after V lost 4 bases and J lost 5 bases. Germline assignment: CDR1 SGHNT and CDR2 YYREEE (reference sequence). This CDR3 has 15 amino acids. CDR3 sequence (DNA): TGTGCCAGCAGCGGATCAACAGGGGGCGGGGAGACCCAGTACTTC. The encoded protein is CASSGSTGGGETQYF.

The chain uses TRBV5-6 and TRBJ2-7; tentatively, D is TRBD2 (5 bases). V was clipped by 0 bases and J by 2 bases, with 18 bases between them. The CDR3 contains 17 residues. CDR1 and CDR2 from the germline V gene are SGHDT and YYEEEE. CDR3 region: CASSLEVGGPAPYEQYF. CDR3 DNA: TGTGCCAGCAGCTTGGAGGTCGGAGGCCCGGCCCCCTACGAGCAGTACTTC. The full variable domain, in which reference TRBV5-6 and TRBJ2-7 provide the parts outside the CDR3, is DAGVTQSPTHLIKTRGQQVTLRCSPKSGHDTVSWYQQALGQGPQFIFQYYEEEERQRGNFPDRFSGHQFPNYSSELNVNALLLGDSALYLCASSLEVGGPAPYEQYFGPGTRLTVT.

On this clonotype: This may come from a read error, since a much larger clone is one base off. V gene TRBV2 combines with J gene TRBJ1-5; the D gene is possibly TRBD1 (6 bases). CDR3 length equals 17 residues. Per the germline V gene, CDR1 is SNHLY and CDR2 is FYNNEI. CDR3 DNA sequence: TGTGCCAGCAGTGGGGGGCAGGCCATTGGTAGTAGGCAGCTCCAGCATTTT. This gives the protein CASSGGQAIGSRQLQHF. The full variable domain, its missing parts supplied by reference TRBV2 and TRBJ1-5, is EPEVTQTPSHQVTQMGQEVILRCVPISNHLYFYWYRQILGQKVEFLVSFYNNEISEKSEIFDDQFSVERPDGSNFTLKIRSTKLEDSAMYFCASSGGQAIGSRQLQHFGDGTRLSIL.

This clonotype was picked up many times. The rearrangement links TRBV28 to TRBJ1-2, with 9 bases that match TRBD1. With 6 bases clipped from V and 4 bases from J, the junction kept 18 bases outside the gene matches. Germline-derived CDR1 and CDR2 are MDHEN and SYDVKM. The CDR3 runs 18 residues. CDR3: CASRQIPGQGPSSYGYTF. CDR3 coding DNA: TGTGCCAGCAGGCAGATACCGGGACAGGGACCTTCGTCCTATGGCTACACCTTC.

This clonotype has at least ten counts. The rearrangement uses TRBV7-9 and TRBJ2-1; D assignment may be TRBD1 or TRBD2 (5 bases each). Trimming shortened V by 1 base and J by 5 bases, and 9 bases separated the two germline ends. The CDR3 is 14 residues long. Germline CDR1 SEHNR, CDR2 FQNEAQ (reference sequence). DNA of the CDR3: TGTGCCAGCAGCTTAGGTCGGGGCAACAATGAGCAGTTCTTC. It specifies CASSLGRGNNEQFF.

The chain is built from TRBV18 and TRBJ2-3; the D gene is possibly TRBD1 (6 bases). The CDR3 is 15 amino acids. Germline CDR1 is KGHSH and CDR2 is LQKENI. Trimming stripped 3 bases from V and 1 base from J, with 11 bases between. CDR3 DNA: TGTGCCAGCTCACCTGATGGGGGCCGCACAGATACGCAGTATTTT. Translating gives CASSPDGGRTDTQYF.